The 29 T cell receptor beta chains in this list originate from one sample, sequenced in a study of cytomegalovirus exposure and HLA in healthy donors. TCRdb's table, derived via immunoSEQ multiplex PCR, lists solely in-frame clones and lacks some. The sample lists approximately 150,000 clones, approximately 80% occurring once. Sequenced sample: PBMCs. The origin of the receptors is a man under 40 in good health and CMV-seropositive.

The chain has TRBV6-1 and TRBJ2-2; perhaps TRBD1 as D (6 bases). Germline V gives CDR1 MNHNS, CDR2 SASEGT. The CDR3 consists of 14 residues. V was shortened by 8 bases and J by 4 bases, with 14 bases between the two germline ends. CDR3 region: CASPRGGSTGELFF. CDR3 coding DNA: TGTGCCAGCCCCCGAGGGGGTTCCACCGGGGAGCTGTTTTTT.

The chain has TRBV27 and TRBJ2-4, with TRBD1 matching 10 bases. Germline-derived CDR1 and CDR2 are MNHEY and SMNVEV (reference sequence). CDR3 length equals 17 residues. Trimming removed 3 bases from V and 0 bases from J; junction bases left unmatched: 5. The CDR3 nucleotides read TGTGCCAGCAGTTTGACAGGGGGCTTCCTAGCCAAAAACATTCAGTACTTC. Residues: CASSLTGGFLAKNIQYF.

Only a few counts were recorded for this clone. This chain links TRBV6-1 with TRBJ1-2; possible D gene TRBD1, 6 bases. Trimming removed 7 bases at V and 0 bases at J, with 15 bases between. The CDR3 spans 15 residues. Germline V gives CDR1 MNHNS, CDR2 SASEGT. This chain's CDR3 is CASMVNRATNYGYTF. The CDR3 DNA reads as TGTGCCAGCATGGTAAACAGGGCTACTAACTATGGCTACACCTTC.

The V call is TRBV6-5, the J call TRBJ1-2; D is undetermined. V gave up 11 bases and J gave up 7 bases, with 17 bases separating them. The CDR3 runs to 12 residues. CDR1 is MNHEY and CDR2 is SVGAGI in the germline V gene. The CDR3 loop reads CAPDCQDPGYTF. CDR3 bases: TGTGCCCCGGACTGCCAGGATCCTGGCTACACCTTC.

This clone is a singleton in its sample. The chain links TRBV5-1 to TRBJ2-7; 8 positions match TRBD1. The CDR3 extends over 14 amino acids. The V gene's germline CDR1 is SGHRS and CDR2 YFSETQ. Trimming took 1 base from V and 1 from J; bases not matched to a gene: 1. This CDR3 reads CASSLQGASYEQYF. In DNA, the CDR3 is TGCGCCAGCAGCTTGCAGGGGGCATCCTACGAGCAGTACTTC.

The rearrangement uses TRBV13 and TRBJ2-5; D remains ambiguous. Deletions cut 5 bases from V and 1 base from J, with 11 bases between. The CDR3 has 14 amino acids. CDR1 is PRHDT and CDR2 is FYEKMQ in the germline V gene (reference sequence). CDR3 loop: CASSIRVVQETQYF. CDR3 coding DNA: TGTGCCAGCAGCATACGGGTCGTCCAAGAGACCCAGTACTTC. The variable domain in full, with the rest retrieved from reference TRBV13 and TRBJ2-5, is AAGVIQSPRHLIKEKRETATLKCYPIPRHDTVYWYQQGPGQDPQFLISFYEKMQSDKGSIPDRFSAQQFSDYHSELNMSSLELGDSALYFCASSIRVVQETQYFGPGTRLLVL.

The DNA for the CDR3 is TGTGCCAGCAGCTTTAACAGGGGGGATACGCAGTATTTT. This encodes CASSFNRGDTQYF. The chain is built from TRBV7-2 and TRBJ2-3; 8 bases are a match to TRBD1. The V gene's germline CDR1 is SGHTA and CDR2 FQGNSA. The CDR3 length is 13 residues. Germline trimming cut 3 bases from V and 6 bases from J; bases unmatched to any gene: 2.

The chain links TRBV5-1 to TRBJ2-7; TRBD1 might be the D (5 bases). V shed 5 bases and J shed 2 bases, with 14 bases lying between them. Germline lookup yields CDR1 SGHRS and CDR2 YFSETQ. CDR3 size: 14 residues. CDR3 loop: CASRGESTAYEQYF. DNA for the CDR3: TGCGCCAGCAGAGGGGAATCAACGGCCTACGAGCAGTACTTC.

The chain joins TRBV13 to TRBJ2-5; 9 nucleotides align to TRBD1. Germline loops: CDR1 PRHDT, CDR2 FYEKMQ (reference sequence). Trimming at V came to 0 bases and at J to 4 bases, leaving 3 bases not matched to a gene. This CDR3 comprises 15 residues. CDR3 region: CASSLGTGGRETQYF. The DNA for the CDR3 is TGTGCCAGCAGCTTAGGGACAGGGGGTCGAGAGACCCAGTACTTC.

V usage is TRBV27 and J usage is TRBJ1-5; D call uncertain. V lost 4 bases to trimming and J lost 2 bases, with 9 bases between them. The CDR3 has 14 residues. Germline CDR1 reads MNHEY; CDR2 reads SMNVEV (reference sequence). The chain's CDR3 is CASSSSGGNQPQHF. The CDR3 nucleotides are TGTGCCAGCAGTTCAAGCGGAGGCAATCAGCCCCAGCATTTT.

The CDR3 DNA follows: TGTGCCAGCAGTGTGACGGAGGACTCTGGAAACACCATATATTTT. It codes for CASSVTEDSGNTIYF. This chain links TRBV6-1 with TRBJ1-3; no clear D. This CDR3 has 15 residues. Trimming shortened V by 4 bases and J by 0 bases, and 10 bases separated the two germline ends. Germline CDR1 MNHNS, CDR2 SASEGT.

This chain joins TRBV18 and TRBJ1-2; TRBD1 might be the D (6 bases). Trimming cost V 4 bases and J 3 bases, with 15 bases left between them. This CDR3 is built from 15 residues. Germline CDR1 and CDR2: KGHSH and LQKENI. The DNA of the CDR3 is TGTGCCAGCTCACGGTCCAGGGGAGTCGACTATGGCTACACCTTC. Encoded protein: CASSRSRGVDYGYTF.

The rearrangement links TRBV7-3 to TRBJ2-2; 8 nucleotides match TRBD2. With V trimmed by 10 bases and J by 7 bases, 11 bases remained unmatched. The CDR3 runs to 14 residues. In germline, CDR1 is SGHTA, CDR2 FQGTGA. CDR3 DNA sequence: TGTGCCACCTCTCCGGCGGGGGGTCACGGGGAGCTGTTTTTT. It codes for CATSPAGGHGELFF.

The J gene is TRBJ1-2, the V gene TRBV12-5, with D possibly being TRBD1 (5 bases). The CDR3 spans 13 residues. From germline, CDR1 is LGHNT and CDR2 FRNRAP. Trimming removed 6 bases from V and 6 bases from J, with 14 bases in between. The CDR3 DNA is TGTGCTAGTGGCCGATTTCCCAGGGATGGCTACACCTTC. Residues: CASGRFPRDGYTF.

The rearrangement links TRBV7-2 to TRBJ2-1, with 13 bases that match TRBD2. Germline V CDR1 and CDR2: SGHTA, FQGNSA. This CDR3 is built from 17 residues. V dropped 3 bases and J dropped 6; count of bases not matched to a gene: 8. In DNA form, the CDR3 reads TGTGCCAGCAGCTTCGCCCCACTAGCGGGGGGGGCCAATGAGCAGTTCTTC. Protein: CASSFAPLAGGANEQFF. The entire variable domain, with the rest obtained from reference TRBV7-2 and TRBJ2-1, is as follows: GAGVSQSPSNKVTEKGKDVELRCDPISGHTALYWYRQSLGQGLEFLIYFQGNSAPDKSGLPSDRFSAERTGGSVSTLTIQRTQQEDSAVYLCASSFAPLAGGANEQFFGPGTRLTVL.

The CDR3 is CASSWRGNTEAFF. The CDR3 region has the DNA TGTGCCAGCAGTTGGAGGGGGAACACTGAAGCTTTCTTT. The V call is TRBV6-1, the J call TRBJ1-1; D perhaps matches TRBD1 (5 bases). The CDR3 has 13 amino acids. Trimming stripped 5 bases from V and 1 base from J, with 8 bases between. Germline V CDR1 and CDR2: MNHNS, SASEGT.

This clone has just one count. This chain uses TRBV29-1 with TRBJ2-7; 7 nucleotides line up with TRBD1. The CDR3 is made up of 12 amino acids. Germline V gives CDR1 SQVTM, CDR2 ANQGSEA. V lost 4 bases, J lost 5 bases, and 5 bases stayed unmatched. The CDR3 bases are TGCAGCGTTGGGCGACAGGGCAACGAGCAGTACTTC. Protein sequence: CSVGRQGNEQYF.

V gene TRBV27 combines with J gene TRBJ1-3; 10 bases line up with TRBD1. The CDR3 sequence is 17 residues long. CDR1 is MNHEY and CDR2 is SMNVEV in the germline V gene (reference sequence). Trimming cost V 4 bases and J 4 bases; bases outside gene matches: 10. This CDR3 reads CASSSLRQGARGNTIYF. The DNA for the CDR3 is TGTGCCAGCAGTTCCCTAAGACAGGGGGCGCGGGGAAACACCATATATTTT.

This clone was seen only once. J is TRBJ2-2 and V is TRBV6-5, with a possible D match to TRBD1 (5 bases). V was trimmed by 2 bases and J by 3 bases, leaving 7 bases between them. The CDR3 has 14 residues. Germline CDR1 is MNHEY and CDR2 is SVGAGI. The CDR3: CASSYTGYTGELFF. CDR3 in DNA: TGTGCCAGCAGTTACACAGGTTACACCGGGGAGCTGTTTTTT.

The gene calls are TRBV6-4 and TRBJ2-3; 8 nucleotides agree with TRBD2. The CDR3 spans 16 residues. In germline, CDR1 is MRHNA, CDR2 SNTAGT. V shed 2 bases, J shed 2 bases, and the junction held 6 bases outside the gene matches. CDR3 DNA: TGTGCCAGCAGTGACCGGGGCGGGGGGACCACAGATACGCAGTATTTT. Its protein is CASSDRGGGTTDTQYF.

The chain employs TRBV9 and TRBJ2-7; 7 bases map to TRBD1. Germline values: CDR1 SGDLS, CDR2 YYNGEE. The trim removed 3 bases at V and 3 bases at J, leaving 6 bases unmatched. The CDR3 consists of 14 residues. CDR3 in DNA: TGTGCCAGCAGCGCAGCCGGGACAGACTACGAGCAGTACTTC. It codes for CASSAAGTDYEQYF.

This chain uses TRBV6-6 with TRBJ2-7, with D possibly matching TRBD2 (6 bases). Germline CDR1 MNHNY, CDR2 SVGAGI (reference sequence). The CDR3 contains 13 residues. V lost 6 bases and J lost 3, with 12 bases in between. DNA of the CDR3: TGTGCCAGCAGCCCCGGCGGGGACTACGAGCAGTACTTC. As protein: CASSPGGDYEQYF.

Concerning this clone: The sample has other DNA sequences that encode this CDR3 too. V gene TRBV29-1 combines with J gene TRBJ2-2; 7 bases are a match to TRBD1. The CDR3 is 14 amino acids. Unmatched junction bases numbered 6, after V lost 7 bases and J lost 1 base. Germline assignment: CDR1 SQVTM and CDR2 ANQGSEA. CDR3 residues: CSANRDRNTGELFF. CDR3 bases: TGCAGCGCGAACCGGGACAGGAACACCGGGGAGCTGTTTTTT.

The chain employs TRBV29-1 and TRBJ2-7; TRBD2 matches 7 bases. CDR1 is SQVTM, CDR2 ANQGSEA, per germline. CDR3 length equals 13 residues. Trimming cost V 4 bases and J 2 bases; bases outside gene matches: 5. The CDR3 here is CSVARGGTYEQYF. The DNA of the CDR3 is TGCAGCGTTGCCCGCGGGGGAACCTACGAGCAGTACTTC.

The chain has TRBV19 and TRBJ1-1, with TRBD1 matching over 8 bases. With 10 bases clipped from V and 5 bases from J, the junction kept 9 bases outside the gene matches. There are 13 residues in the CDR3. Germline CDR1 reads LNHDA; CDR2 reads SQIVND (reference sequence). CDR3 sequence: CATGQGGWTEAFF. The CDR3 nucleotides are TGTGCCACCGGACAGGGCGGGTGGACTGAAGCTTTCTTT.

This sequence joins TRBV29-1 and TRBJ1-1; D gene ambiguous. V lost 8 bases and J 7 bases, leaving 17 bases between the germline ends. The CDR3 spans 12 residues. Germline V gene lookup returns CDR1 SQVTM and CDR2 ANQGSEA. CDR3 DNA sequence: TGCAGCTCCGGAGGCTCGGCTTTTGAAGCTTTCTTT. Translating gives CSSGGSAFEAFF.

This clone occurred once. J is TRBJ1-2 and V is TRBV2; D may be TRBD1 (6 bases). The germline V and J ends were trimmed by 6 bases and 4 bases, with 12 bases remaining between them. CDR1 is SNHLY, CDR2 FYNNEI, per germline. This CDR3 comprises 13 residues. The CDR3 reads CASSVGQLYGYTF. Written as DNA, the CDR3 is TGTGCCAGCAGCGTTGGACAGCTCTATGGCTACACCTTC.

For the CDR3, the DNA is TGTGCCAGCTCACCCGGGCGGGATGAGCAGTTCTTC. As protein: CASSPGRDEQFF. The chain combines TRBV18 with TRBJ2-1, with D possibly being TRBD2 (5 bases). The CDR3 extends over 12 amino acids. V was clipped by 3 bases and J by 8 bases, with 8 bases between them. Per germline, CDR1 KGHSH and CDR2 LQKENI.

This clone has more than one count but fewer than ten. The J gene is TRBJ2-6, the V gene TRBV27, with a tentative D call TRBD1 (6 bases). Germline V gene data show CDR1 as MNHEY and CDR2 as SMNVEV (reference sequence). This CDR3 is built from 14 residues. The CDR3 coding sequence is TGTCCTGAGGGGGTGGGGTCTGGGGCCAACGTCCTGACTTTC. Its translation is CPEGVGSGANVLTF.